The rows below give T cell receptor beta chains drawn from one sample of a study of T cells in Graves' hyperthyroidism and ophthalmopathy. From the multiplex PCR reads, TCRdb called clonotypes with MiXCR, one entry per CDR3 protein. Altogether some 620,000 distinct CDR3 sequences are present, under 20% being singletons, with the ten largest covering around 4%. Sequenced input: blood. Receptor source: a woman aged 25 to 39 with Graves' hyperthyroidism. Both conserved end residues are trimmed from each CDR3.

TRBJ2-7,TRBV20-1,SARGGLGTEQY
TRBJ1-5,TRBV5-5,ASSSLDRVEH
TRBJ2-1,TRBV11-2,ASSLGKLAEGGQF
TRBJ1-1,TRBV9,ASSAHDRGRGNTEAF
TRBJ1-5,TRBV5-1,ASSLTGESNQPQH
TRBJ2-1,TRBV27,ASIGTGYNEQF
TRBJ2-7,TRBV3-1,ASSQDALQY
TRBJ2-2,TRBV19,ASSPVGGAAGELF
TRBJ2-2,TRBV30,AWKGLAANTGELF
TRBJ1-1,TRBV3-1,ASISRGYNTEAF
TRBJ2-3,TRBV7-9,ASSLESGGTDTQY
TRBJ1-5,TRBV2,ASRAGSQPQH
TRBJ2-1,TRBV25-1,ASSGRKRHHNEQF
TRBJ1-4,TRBV18,ASSSLGGGSEKLF
TRBJ2-1,TRBV7-3,ASSLGIGGWDNEQF
TRBJ1-1,TRBV4-2,ASSRSKGAGNTEAF
TRBJ2-1,TRBV13,ASSLETGTQNNEQF
TRBJ2-7,TRBV29-1,SVVRGIYEQY
TRBJ1-5,TRBV28,ASSLGQGFQSAQH
TRBJ2-3,TRBV7-2,ASSSVRTGSSDTQY
TRBJ2-7,TRBV11-2,ASRQGFSPSYEQY
TRBJ2-1,TRBV2,ASSEGVEQF
TRBJ2-2,TRBV7-2,ASSFLTGLLHGELF
TRBJ1-2,TRBV6-5,ASSSRALGYT
TRBJ1-2,TRBV28,ATEFGLNGYT
TRBJ1-5,TRBV30,AWSELGRTGNQPQH
TRBJ2-3,TRBV5-1,ASSLETSGTDTQY
TRBJ2-3,TRBV7-2,ASSRSGLTDTQY
TRBJ2-5,TRBV24-1,ATSDIQGSQETQY
TRBJ2-2,TRBV6-1,ASSSAAGAGDTGELF
TRBJ2-5,TRBV19,ASSIRGGETQY
TRBJ2-4,TRBV15,ATSSRLGGLAKNIQY
TRBJ2-5,TRBV20-1,SARAPVAGVETQY
TRBJ2-4,TRBV11-2,ASSWTRAKNIQY
TRBJ2-1,TRBV19,ASSRLANYNEQF
TRBJ2-1,TRBV20-1,SAPDRSNEQF
TRBJ1-5,TRBV20-1,SARVGGAANQPQH